This T cell receptor beta chain was captured by sequencing in a study of cytomegalovirus exposure and HLA in healthy donors. Across the whole study: It was reported in a later analysis that the same platform had been used for the 120 or so validation repertoires as for the roughly 710 first-cohort repertoires. Study-level results: The classifier reportedly diagnosed cytomegalovirus status with high specificity and sensitivity. There were around 160 TCR beta chains listed as cytomegalovirus-associated. The CMV antigen specificity of a few CMV-associated chains was confirmed through in vitro analysis.

A remark on this clone: Its antigen is not known.

V was pared by 1 base and J by 5 bases, with 10 bases between. The CDR3 runs 14 residues. Germline values: CDR1 SGHDN, CDR2 FVKESK. Using immunoSEQ multiplex PCR, the repertoire was profiled, and TCRdb retains in-frame clones only, with some absent. Of 60,000 to 85,000 clones listed, 85% to 95% are singletons. This chain links TRBV14 with TRBJ2-3; D is undetermined. The clonotype comes from a man aged 18 to 29 in good health and CMV-seropositive. Specimen: PBMCs. CDR3 DNA sequence: TGTGCCAGCAGCCAAGCGATGAGTGGAGATACGCAGTATTTT. This sequence encodes CASSQAMSGDTQYF.